This T cell receptor (beta chain) was found in a study of T cells after yellow fever vaccination. About this clonotype: Its antigen is currently unknown.

TCRdb reanalysed the 5' RACE reads using MiXCR and keeps one entry per CDR3 protein. The profile covers about 330,000 distinct CDR3 sequences, with roughly 8.4% appearing a single time and roughly 15% taken by the ten largest. Study results and limitations: The booster saw the reappearance of most primary-vaccination clones (approximately 96% CD4, less than 90% CD8).

In germline, CDR1 is SEHNR, CDR2 FQNEAQ (reference sequence). Trimming pared 4 bases from V and 8 bases from J, leaving 12 bases between. The length of the CDR3 is 14 residues. The gene calls are TRBV7-9 and TRBJ1-6; perhaps TRBD1 as D (6 bases). The sequencing used PBMCs, collected roughly seven weeks after the first yellow fever vaccination. The receptor's source is a man younger than 35 who received the YFV17D yellow fever vaccine. The CDR3 region has the DNA TGTGCCAGCAGCTGGGGGGGGGCCGATTCACCCCTCCACTTT. Encoded protein: CASSWGGADSPLHF. The full variable domain, with the rest looked up from reference TRBV7-9 and TRBJ1-6, is DTGVSQNPRHKITKRGQNVTFRCDPISEHNRLYWYRQTLGQGPEFLTYFQNEAQLEKSRLLSDRFSAERPKGSFSTLEIQRTEQGDSAMYLCASSWGGADSPLHFGNGTRLTVT.